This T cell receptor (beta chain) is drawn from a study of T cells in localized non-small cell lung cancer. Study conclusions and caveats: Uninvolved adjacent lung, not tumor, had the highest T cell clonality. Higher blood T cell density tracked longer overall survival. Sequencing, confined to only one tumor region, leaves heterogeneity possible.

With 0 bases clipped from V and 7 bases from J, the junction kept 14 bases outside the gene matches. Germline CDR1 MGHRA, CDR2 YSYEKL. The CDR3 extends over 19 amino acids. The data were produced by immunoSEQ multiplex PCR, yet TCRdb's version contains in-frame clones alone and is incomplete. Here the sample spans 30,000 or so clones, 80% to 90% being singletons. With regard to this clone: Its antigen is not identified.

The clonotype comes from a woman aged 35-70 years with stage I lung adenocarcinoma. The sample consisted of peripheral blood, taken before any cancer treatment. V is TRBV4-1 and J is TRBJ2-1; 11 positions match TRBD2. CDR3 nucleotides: TGCGCCAGCAGCCAAGATATTCCACTAGCGGGGGTCTGGACAAATGAGCAGTTCTTC. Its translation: CASSQDIPLAGVWTNEQFF.